This entry features one TCR beta chain sequence. Sequenced by immunoSEQ multiplex PCR; TCRdb stores in-frame clones only, minus some. The sample includes 65,000 to 100,000 clones, around 91% of them seen just once. Between the trimmed V and J ends, which lost 8 bases and 3 bases, there was a span of 14 bases. Germline CDR1 and CDR2: SNHLY and FYNNEI. The CDR3 spans 13 residues. The entry originates in a study of control samples from healthy donors and cancer patients. Sequencing used blood. This sequence was found in a man aged 50-59 years in good health. The V and J genes are TRBV2 and TRBJ2-7; D might be TRBD2 (6 bases). The CDR3 region has the DNA TGTGCCAGCGGTTTCGAGGGAGGCTACGAGCAGTACTTC. It encodes CASGFEGGYEQYF.